The sequence of this T cell receptor beta chain was determined in a study of cytomegalovirus exposure and HLA in healthy donors. Notes on the study in general: The tendency of first-cohort TCR clusters to co-occur in the 120 or so validation repertoires was the finding of a later analysis.

With regard to this clone: Its cognate antigen is unknown.

Only in-frame clones appear in the TCRdb table, and some are missing; sequencing was by immunoSEQ multiplex PCR. The top ten clones hold less than 0.4% of a sample with some 250,000 clones, about 90% of them seen once. This TCR was sampled from a young woman in good health and CMV-seronegative. Sample: PBMCs.

The DNA for the CDR3 is TGTGCCAGTACCACAAAGAGAGGGTCTGGCACTGAAGCTTTCTTT. It yields the protein CASTTKRGSGTEAFF. This rearrangement joins TRBV19 to TRBJ1-1, with D unclear. Looked up from germline, CDR1 is LNHDA and CDR2 is SQIVND (reference sequence). With 7 bases removed from V and 4 bases from J, the gap between germline ends came to 19 bases. The CDR3 spans 15 residues.